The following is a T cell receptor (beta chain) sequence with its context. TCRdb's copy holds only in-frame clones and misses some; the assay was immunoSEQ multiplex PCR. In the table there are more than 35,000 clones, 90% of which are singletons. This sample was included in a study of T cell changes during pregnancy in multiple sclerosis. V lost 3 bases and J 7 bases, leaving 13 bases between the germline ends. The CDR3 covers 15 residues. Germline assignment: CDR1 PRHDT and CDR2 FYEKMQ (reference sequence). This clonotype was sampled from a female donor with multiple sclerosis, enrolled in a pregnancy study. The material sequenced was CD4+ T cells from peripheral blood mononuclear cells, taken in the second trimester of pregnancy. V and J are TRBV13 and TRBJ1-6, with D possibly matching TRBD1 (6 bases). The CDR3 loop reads CASSLGAGLNSPLHF. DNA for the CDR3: TGTGCCAGCAGCTTGGGGGCAGGGCTGAATTCACCCCTCCACTTT.